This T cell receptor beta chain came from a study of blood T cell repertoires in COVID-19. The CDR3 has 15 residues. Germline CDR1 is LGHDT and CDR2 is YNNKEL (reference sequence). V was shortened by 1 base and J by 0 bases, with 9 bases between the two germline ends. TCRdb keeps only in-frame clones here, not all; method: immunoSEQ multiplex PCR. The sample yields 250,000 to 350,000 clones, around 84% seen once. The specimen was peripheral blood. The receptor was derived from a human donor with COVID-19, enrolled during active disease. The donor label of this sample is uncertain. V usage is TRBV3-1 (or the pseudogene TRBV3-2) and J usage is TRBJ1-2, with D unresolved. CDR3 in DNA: TGTGCCAGCAGCCAAGTGACACATCCTAACTATGGCTACACCTTC. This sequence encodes CASSQVTHPNYGYTF.